This T cell receptor beta chain came from a study of patients and donors after allogeneic stem cell transplantation. MiXCR, applied by TCRdb to the RT-PCR reads, yields one record per CDR3 protein. The sample includes about 400,000 distinct CDR3 sequences, around 15% seen only once; the top ten take less than 9.5%. Germline V gene data show CDR1 as SGHAT and CDR2 as FQNNGV. V dropped 4 bases and J dropped 0; count of bases not matched to a gene: 10. There are 19 residues in the CDR3. This clonotype was picked up a small number of times. The genes are TRBV11-2 and TRBJ2-3; 13 bases match TRBD2. Material for sequencing was blood, either unsorted or a sorted T cell fraction (not recorded which). The clonotype originates from a human donor who was either an allogeneic HSCT recipient or a stem cell or donor lymphocyte infusion donor (not recorded which). It is not recorded whose cells these are; they may come from a transplant donor. The CDR3: CASSSVLAGGRTSTDTQYF. DNA of the CDR3: TGTGCCAGCAGCTCTGTACTAGCGGGGGGGAGGACTAGCACAGATACGCAGTATTTT.